This is a list of T cell receptor beta chains from one sample in a study of T cell changes during pregnancy in multiple sclerosis. TCRdb's table, derived via immunoSEQ multiplex PCR, lists solely in-frame clones and lacks some. The sample consists of around 41,000 clones, roughly nine tenths of them appearing once. Sequencing used CD4+ T cells from peripheral blood mononuclear cells, obtained in the third trimester of pregnancy. The receptors were gathered from a female donor in good health, enrolled as a control in a pregnancy study. Both conserved end residues are part of each CDR3. D genes are given only for firm matches. Clone size is stated in some rows and not others, as once, few, many or a class when expanded.

V	J	size	D	DNA	CDR3
TRBV7-9	TRBJ1-2	NA	TRBD1	TGTGCCAGCAGCTATAAGCAGGGGGAGGATGGCTACACCTTC	CASSYKQGEDGYTF
TRBV11-2	TRBJ2-7	NA	TRBD2	TGTGCCAGCCTCGCCCAAGCGGGAGGTAATTACGAGCAGTACTTC	CASLAQAGGNYEQYF
TRBV19	TRBJ2-5	NA	TRBD2	TGTGCCAGTACTCCGCAGGGAGGGCGGGGGGGAGAGACCCAGTACTTC	CASTPQGGRGGETQYF
TRBV7-9	TRBJ2-7	NA	NA	TGTGCCAGCAGTCAAGGGGCAGGGTTTTTCCACGAGCAGTACTTC	CASSQGAGFFHEQYF
TRBV18	TRBJ2-7	NA	NA	TGTGCCAGCTCACCGGTATCCGCGTACCAGGACGAGCAGTACTTC	CASSPVSAYQDEQYF
TRBV30	TRBJ1-1	few	NA	TGTGCCTGGAGTGCACTACTCGCTGGTGAAGCTTTCTTT	CAWSALLAGEAFF
TRBV5-1	TRBJ2-2	NA	NA	TGCGCCAGCAAGGGACAGAACACCGGGGAGCTGTTTTTT	CASKGQNTGELFF
TRBV2	TRBJ1-5	few	NA	TGTGCCAGCAGTGGGAACTTCCAGGGGAATCAGCCCCAGCATTTT	CASSGNFQGNQPQHF
TRBV2	TRBJ1-6	NA	NA	TGTGCCAGCAGTGGTGAGAAAAATTCACCCCTCCACTTT	CASSGEKNSPLHF
TRBV7-9	TRBJ2-7	NA	TRBD2	TGTGCCAGCAGCTTAGCGCGGGGGGAGGGCCGCTACGAGCAGTACTTC	CASSLARGEGRYEQYF
TRBV5-1	TRBJ1-1	once	NA	TGCGCCAGCAGCTTGGAACAGAGCCGAAAGAACACTGAAGCTTTCTTT	CASSLEQSRKNTEAFF
TRBV6-5	TRBJ2-7	NA	NA	TGTGCCAGCAGTTACGGCGGACAGTCCTACGAGCAGTACTTC	CASSYGGQSYEQYF
TRBV18	TRBJ1-2	NA	NA	TGTGCCAGCTCACGGCCTAACTATGGCTACACCTTC	CASSRPNYGYTF
TRBV6-4	TRBJ2-2	NA	NA	TGTGCCAGCAGTGAGGGGCTGAACACCGGGGAGCTGTTTTTT	CASSEGLNTGELFF
TRBV4-1	TRBJ1-2	few	NA	TGCGCCAGCAGACGTAAGGACAGCCTTAACTATGGCTACACCTTC	CASRRKDSLNYGYTF
TRBV5-1	TRBJ2-7	NA	NA	TGCGCCAGCAGCGACGCTACAGGGCCCGAGCAGTACTTC	CASSDATGPEQYF
TRBV27	TRBJ2-7	NA	TRBD2	TGTGCCAGCAGTCCAACTAGCGGGGTTTCCTACGAGCAGTACTTC	CASSPTSGVSYEQYF
TRBV4-1	TRBJ2-5	NA	TRBD2	TGCGCCAGCAGCCCGGGGGGGGTCCAAGAGACCCAGTACTTC	CASSPGGVQETQYF
TRBV28	TRBJ2-7	NA	TRBD2	TGTGCCAGCAGCCCCTCATCCCTTAGCGGGAGTTGGTACGAGCAGTACTTC	CASSPSSLSGSWYEQYF
TRBV30	TRBJ1-1	NA	TRBD1	TGTGCCTGGAGTGTACATTTCGGTAGGGGGCGTATGAACACTGAAGCTTTCTTT	CAWSVHFGRGRMNTEAFF
TRBV28	TRBJ1-5	NA	NA	TGTGCCAGCAGTCTAGGGGGGGCTTATAGCAATCAGCCCCAGCATTTT	CASSLGGAYSNQPQHF
TRBV5-1	TRBJ1-2	NA	TRBD1	TGCGCCAGCAGCTTGGAAGGGACAGCGCGCGAACAGTATGGCTACACCTTC	CASSLEGTAREQYGYTF
TRBV9	TRBJ2-2	NA	TRBD2	TGTGCCAGCAGCGTAGTCGTGGGAGGGCTGGGGACCGGGGAGCTGTTTTTT	CASSVVVGGLGTGELFF
TRBV4-3	TRBJ2-3	NA	NA	TGCGCCAGCAGCCAAGATCCATCGGGTAAAGATACGCAGTATTTT	CASSQDPSGKDTQYF
TRBV28	TRBJ1-5	NA	NA	TGTGCCAGCACCACAAGCGGGGCGATGGACTTTCAGCCCCAGCATTTT	CASTTSGAMDFQPQHF
TRBV18	TRBJ2-7	NA	NA	TGTGCCAGCTCACTGGAGGGAGGCTACGAGCAGTACTTC	CASSLEGGYEQYF
TRBV7-3	TRBJ2-1	once	TRBD2	TGTGCCAGCAGCTCACTAGCGGGCACCTCCTACAATGAGCAGTTCTTC	CASSSLAGTSYNEQFF
TRBV2	TRBJ2-7	NA	NA	TGTGCCAGCAGTCCTGAGTACGAGCAGTACTTC	CASSPEYEQYF
TRBV27	TRBJ1-6	NA	TRBD1	TGTGCCAGCAGCCGCGACAGGGGGGTTTCACCCCTCCACTTT	CASSRDRGVSPLHF
TRBV19	TRBJ1-2	NA	NA	TGTGCCAGTAGTATAGATGGGCAGGGATCCTATGGCTACACCTTC	CASSIDGQGSYGYTF
TRBV13	TRBJ2-6	NA	NA	TGTGCCAGCAGCTTAAGATGGGGCGGGGACTTAACCAACGTCCTGACTTTC	CASSLRWGGDLTNVLTF
TRBV11-2	TRBJ1-5	NA	NA	TGTGCCAGCAGCGGGGGGTGGGACCAGCCCCAGCATTTT	CASSGGWDQPQHF
TRBV6-1	TRBJ1-5	NA	NA	TGTGCCAGCATCCTCAGGCACCTGAACAATCAGCCCCAGCATTTT	CASILRHLNNQPQHF
TRBV7-9	TRBJ2-5	few	TRBD2	TGTGCCAGCAGCTTAGCGCTAGCGGGGGGGCAAGAGACCCAGTACTTC	CASSLALAGGQETQYF
TRBV7-9	TRBJ1-2	NA	NA	TGTGCCAGCAGCTTCGGTCAGGGCTATGGCTACACCTTC	CASSFGQGYGYTF
TRBV6-5	TRBJ1-1	NA	NA	TGTGCCAGCAGTTACTCGAAGTCAGGGGTAGCTTTCTTT	CASSYSKSGVAFF
TRBV6-4	TRBJ2-1	NA	TRBD2	TGTGCCAGCAGTCTACTAGCGGGAGCATACAATGAGCAGTTCTTC	CASSLLAGAYNEQFF
TRBV7-2	TRBJ1-2	NA	NA	TGTGCCAGCAGCCCCACCGGGGGATGGCGTGCTAACTATGGCTACACCTTC	CASSPTGGWRANYGYTF
TRBV6-5	TRBJ2-3	once	TRBD2	TGTGCCAGCAGTTCCCCTAGCGGGGTAACAGATACGCAGTATTTT	CASSSPSGVTDTQYF
TRBV5-1	TRBJ2-7	NA	TRBD2	TGCGCCAGCAGCCTGGGCACCGGGACTAGCGGGGGCAACGAGCAGTACTTC	CASSLGTGTSGGNEQYF
TRBV29-1	TRBJ2-5	NA	TRBD2	TGCAGCGTTGGACTAGCGGGAGGGCAAGAGACCCAGTACTTC	CSVGLAGGQETQYF
TRBV7-9	TRBJ2-2	NA	NA	TGTGCCAGCCAGGGCTCATTCACCGGGGAGCTGTTTTTT	CASQGSFTGELFF
TRBV30	TRBJ2-7	NA	NA	TGTGCCTGGACCCGTCCGGGGTCTCCCTACGAGCAGTACTTC	CAWTRPGSPYEQYF
TRBV28	TRBJ1-1	NA	NA	TGTGCCAGCAGTCCCGCGGCGGAGGGGAACACTGAAGCTTTCTTT	CASSPAAEGNTEAFF
TRBV7-2	TRBJ2-5	NA	NA	TGTGCCAGCAGCTTGGAGTACCAAGAGACCCAGTACTTC	CASSLEYQETQYF
TRBV7-2	TRBJ2-2	NA	NA	TGTGCCAGCAGCTTAGCTTCGCGTTCGAACACCGGGGAGCTGTTTTTT	CASSLASRSNTGELFF
TRBV10-3	TRBJ2-1	NA	TRBD1	TGTGCCATCAGTGGAGGGGACAGGGGTAATGAGCAGTTCTTC	CAISGGDRGNEQFF
TRBV30	TRBJ1-2	once	TRBD1	TGTGCCTGGAGTGGCAGGGGGCTAGGCTACACCTTC	CAWSGRGLGYTF
TRBV13	TRBJ1-2	NA	NA	TGTGCCAGCAGCCCCGCCCGTGAGGGTGGCTACACCTTC	CASSPAREGGYTF
TRBV29-1	TRBJ1-2	NA	NA	TGCAGCGTCGCTGACTGGGTCGGCTATGGCTACACCTTC	CSVADWVGYGYTF
TRBV6-5	TRBJ2-7	NA	NA	TGTGCCAGCAGTTACTCGAGTGGTAGGGGGAACTACGAGCAGTACTTC	CASSYSSGRGNYEQYF
TRBV6-6	TRBJ2-1	NA	TRBD2	TGTGCCAGCAGTTACTCCGAGACTAGCGGTTACAATGAGCAGTTCTTC	CASSYSETSGYNEQFF
TRBV4-1	TRBJ2-5	NA	NA	TGCGCCAGCAGCCAAGGAACTAGTAGTGAGACCCAGTACTTC	CASSQGTSSETQYF
TRBV4-1	TRBJ1-3	NA	TRBD1	TGCGCCAGCAGCCCGGACAGGGGGCCGGGAAACACCATATATTTT	CASSPDRGPGNTIYF
TRBV30	TRBJ2-5	NA	TRBD2	TGTGCCTGGGCGGGGGGCTCGGAGACCCAGTACTTC	CAWAGGSETQYF
TRBV2	TRBJ1-3	NA	NA	TGTGCCAGCAGGGAGGGTACGTCTGGAAACACCATATATTTT	CASREGTSGNTIYF
TRBV10-3	TRBJ1-1	NA	NA	TGTGCCATCAGTGAGTCCGGGGGGTTCGGGACTGAAGCTTTCTTT	CAISESGGFGTEAFF